This TCR beta chain was recovered during a study of beta chain features in type 1 diabetes. For this clone: Its antigen is unidentified. A much larger clone differs from this one at a single base, so this may be a read error.

Study-wide findings and caveats: cDNA-based sequencing might over-represent cells highly expressing TCR. In the patient group, naive, central memory and Treg TCRB repertoires seemed more alike than in the healthy donor group. PCR might favor shorter templates, but any such skew would affect patients and controls equally.

Investigators reverse transcribed all isolated RNA, so they sequenced expressed TCRB transcripts. The method was immunoSEQ multiplex PCR; TCRdb's version includes in-frame clones alone and lacks a portion of them. The sample contains more than 300,000 clones, under 8.5% of which appear only once. V was shortened by 5 bases and J by 0 bases, with 2 bases between the two germline ends. There are 12 residues in the CDR3. The V gene's germline CDR1 is SGHDN and CDR2 FVKESK. V and J are TRBV14 and TRBJ1-3; D remains unclear. Input material: central memory CD4+ T cells from blood. The sequence was collected from a young woman in good health. The CDR3 is CASSISGNTIYF. CDR3 bases: TGTGCCAGCAGCATCTCTGGAAACACCATATATTTT.